This T cell receptor (beta chain) is from a study of breast tumors, draining lymph nodes, adjacent tissues. Breast cancer patients provided tissue from their axillary draining lymph nodes. TCRdb re-analysed the multiplex PCR reads in MiXCR, keeping a single row per CDR3 protein. The data contain 160,000 or so distinct CDR3 sequences, around 35% of them seen just once; the ten biggest clones take up less than 4%. Material for sequencing was axillary lymph node tissue. The sequence derives from a female donor with breast cancer. Some clones in this sample may be carry-over from other donors' samples.

The CDR3 loop is CASSPGQRYGYTF. DNA of the CDR3: TGTGCCAGCTCACCAGGGCAGCGCTATGGCTACACCTTC. This chain joins TRBV18 and TRBJ1-2; D gene unclear. From germline, CDR1 is KGHSH and CDR2 LQKENI. The V gene lost 2 bases and the J gene lost 4 bases, with 8 bases spanning the gap. CDR3 size: 13 residues.